A selection of T cell receptor beta chains follows, all from one sample in a study of cytomegalovirus exposure and HLA in healthy donors. TCRdb's table, derived via immunoSEQ multiplex PCR, lists solely in-frame clones and lacks some. The data show 99,000 or so clones, 75% to 85% seen once. Sequencing was done on a sample of PBMCs. These receptor sequences come from a man between 18 and 29 years old in good health and CMV-seronegative. Each CDR3 is given with its conserved first and last residue. Each record gives: J gene, clone size, V gene, D gene, CDR3 DNA, CDR3 protein. The D gene is left open where the match is weak. Size is stated for part of the rows, as once, few or many counts, or as a class when the clone is expanded.

>TRBJ1-1|-|TRBV6-4|-
TGCACCAGCAGCCCAGGAACTAACACTGAAGCTTTCTTT
CTSSPGTNTEAFF
>TRBJ1-1|-|TRBV30|-
TGTGCCTGGAGTGTACCACCCCTAACGTTT
CAWSVPPLTF
>TRBJ1-6|-|TRBV28|TRBD1
TGTGCCAGCAGTTCCCCGGGACAGGGGAATTCACCCCTCCACTTT
CASSSPGQGNSPLHF
>TRBJ2-3|once|TRBV7-3|TRBD2
TGTGCCAGCAGCCTCGGCGGGAGAGCAGATACGCAGTATTTT
CASSLGGRADTQYF
>TRBJ2-1|-|TRBV19|TRBD2
TGTGCCAGTAGTATGGGGCTAGCGGTTTACAATGAGCAGTTCTTC
CASSMGLAVYNEQFF
>TRBJ1-2|-|TRBV5-6|-
TGTGCCAGCAGCTTATCCAGGGCTGGCTACACCTTC
CASSLSRAGYTF
>TRBJ2-7|-|TRBV28|-
TGTGCCAGCAGTCTCCATACAGGGTCCGAGCAGTACTTC
CASSLHTGSEQYF
>TRBJ1-2|-|TRBV7-9|-
TGTGCCAGCAGCTTTGGGGCAGGGGAAAGTGCTAACTATGGCTACACCTTC
CASSFGAGESANYGYTF
>TRBJ1-5|once|TRBV28|TRBD1
TGTGCCAGCAGTTCTGGTGGGACAGGGGGCAATCAGCCCCAGCATTTT
CASSSGGTGGNQPQHF
>TRBJ1-1|-|TRBV28|-
TGTGCCACCCGCTACCTTTACACTGAAGCTTTCTTT
CATRYLYTEAFF
>TRBJ2-1|few|TRBV2|TRBD2
TGTGCCAGCAGTACTCGGGATAGCGGGAGCTCCTACAATGAGCAGTTCTTC
CASSTRDSGSSYNEQFF
>TRBJ2-7|-|TRBV7-2|TRBD2
TGTGCCAGCAGCTTCGGGACTAGCGGGAGGAACGTTCTCTACGAGCAGTACTTC
CASSFGTSGRNVLYEQYF
>TRBJ2-7|-|TRBV29-1|-
TGCAGCGTTGAACATTTGGTTGGTGGGGGGATCTACGAGCAGTACTTC
CSVEHLVGGGIYEQYF
>TRBJ1-3|-|TRBV5-4|TRBD1
TGTGCCAGCAGCTTGGGACAGGGAAGGGGAAACACCATATATTTT
CASSLGQGRGNTIYF
>TRBJ2-4|-|TRBV27|-
TGTGCCAGCAGTTTGAGGGAGAAAAACATTCAGTACTTC
CASSLREKNIQYF
>TRBJ1-1|-|TRBV7-9|TRBD1
TGTGCCAGCAGCTTTTTGAGGGGGCAGGCTGAAGCTTTCTTT
CASSFLRGQAEAFF
>TRBJ2-7|once|TRBV4-3|TRBD1
TGCGCCAGCAGCCAAGCCGGGACAGGGCTTTCCGAGCAGTACTTC
CASSQAGTGLSEQYF
>TRBJ1-2|-|TRBV7-7|-
TGTGCCAGCAGCCCAATCAGGACAGCTAACTATGGCTACACCTTC
CASSPIRTANYGYTF
>TRBJ2-2|-|TRBV9|-
TGTGCCAGCAGCGTCGGACAGACGAACACCGGGGAGCTGTTTTTT
CASSVGQTNTGELFF
>TRBJ2-1|-|TRBV9|TRBD2
TGTGCCAGCAGCGTCCTACTAGCGCCCAGGGATGAGCAGTTCTTC
CASSVLLAPRDEQFF
>TRBJ1-2|once|TRBV7-2|TRBD1
TGTGCCAGCAGCCTACACCCGGGACAGGGAAGCTATGGCTACACCTTC
CASSLHPGQGSYGYTF
>TRBJ1-1|-|TRBV19|-
TGTGCCAGTAGTAAACAGGGGAACACTGAAGCTTTCTTT
CASSKQGNTEAFF